This is a list of T cell receptor beta chains from one sample in a study of blood T cell repertoires in COVID-19. Some clones are missing from TCRdb's copy, which holds only in-frame ones; the method was immunoSEQ multiplex PCR. In the table there are over 200,000 clones, 70% to 90% of which are singletons. Specimen: peripheral blood. These receptor sequences come from a man younger than 30 with active or convalescent COVID-19. Each CDR3 is given with its conserved first and last residue. Each record gives: D gene, clone size, V gene, J gene, CDR3 DNA, CDR3 protein. D genes are given only for firm matches. For some rows the clone size is stated as once, few or many, or as a class when expanded; others skip it.

TRBD2	-	TRBV27	TRBJ2-2	TGTGCCAGCCTGGGACTAGCGGGAGCCCTGAACACCGGGGAGCTGTTTTTT	CASLGLAGALNTGELFF
TRBD2	-	TRBV28	TRBJ2-3	TGTGCCAGCAGTACCGGGGGGGGAGGTACGGATACGCAGTATTTT	CASSTGGGGTDTQYF
-	-	TRBV7-9	TRBJ2-7	TGTGCCAGCAGCTTAGTGCAGAACGAGCAGTACTTC	CASSLVQNEQYF
-	-	TRBV6-5	TRBJ1-2	TGTGCCAGCAGTTACTCGAGGGAAGGTGGCTACACCTTC	CASSYSREGGYTF
TRBD2	-	TRBV27	TRBJ2-7	TGTGCCAGCGCTATGACTAGCGGGACATCCTACGAGCAGTACTTC	CASAMTSGTSYEQYF
-	-	TRBV19	TRBJ1-2	TGTGCCAGTAAGAGTACAGGAGCAATTCGAAACTATGGCTACACCTTC	CASKSTGAIRNYGYTF
-	-	TRBV27	TRBJ1-2	TGTGCCAGCAGTTTATCCATCGCGGGGGCGGACTATGGCTACACCTTC	CASSLSIAGADYGYTF
-	-	TRBV28	TRBJ1-5	TGTGCCAGCAGTTTATTCGGGTTGAGTCAGCCCCAGCATTTT	CASSLFGLSQPQHF
TRBD2	once	TRBV24-1	TRBJ2-7	TGTGCCACCAGTGACTCTAGGACTAGCGGAACCTACGAGCAGTACTTC	CATSDSRTSGTYEQYF
-	-	TRBV7-9	TRBJ2-7	TGTGCCAGCAGGCACCGGACACCGACCTACGAGCAGTACTTC	CASRHRTPTYEQYF
TRBD2	-	TRBV19	TRBJ2-2	TGTGCCAGTAGTTATATCGGGACTAGTCCCGGGGAGCTGTTTTTT	CASSYIGTSPGELFF
TRBD2	few	TRBV7-8	TRBJ2-2	TGTGCCAGTGGACTAGCGGTGAACACCGGGGAGCTGTTTTTT	CASGLAVNTGELFF
TRBD2	-	TRBV10-3	TRBJ2-7	TGTGCCATCAGTGGGACTAGCGGGAGGGTCGAGCAGTACTTC	CAISGTSGRVEQYF
-	-	TRBV18	TRBJ2-3	TGTGCCAGCTCACCACCCCAGTTTTTGGATACGCAGTATTTT	CASSPPQFLDTQYF
TRBD2	-	TRBV7-9	TRBJ2-7	TGTGCCAGCAGCTTAGCCCGACTAGCGGGAGCTTCCTACGAGCAGTACTTC	CASSLARLAGASYEQYF
-	few	TRBV27	TRBJ1-4	TGTGCCAGCAGTTCGTGGCACGCTAATGAAAAACTGTTTTTT	CASSSWHANEKLFF
-	-	TRBV14	TRBJ2-7	TGTGCCAGCAGCCAAGGAGACAAGCCCTACGAGCAGTACTTC	CASSQGDKPYEQYF
-	-	TRBV9	TRBJ1-2	TGTGCCAGCAGCGTAGGGGGAGATGGCTACACCTTC	CASSVGGDGYTF
TRBD2	few	TRBV27	TRBJ2-1	TGTGCCAGCAGTTATCGACCCTTGGCTAGCGGGAGTCAAAATGAGCAGTTCTTC	CASSYRPLASGSQNEQFF
-	-	TRBV18	TRBJ1-5	TGTGCCAGCTCACCAATCGGTAGCAATCAGCCCCAGCATTTT	CASSPIGSNQPQHF
-	-	TRBV12-3/TRBV12-4	TRBJ1-4	TGTGCCAGCAGGGGAGCAACTAATGAAAAACTGTTTTTT	CASRGATNEKLFF
-	-	TRBV7-2	TRBJ1-3	TGTGCCAGCAGCTTAGGCAGGGCCGGAAACACCATATATTTT	CASSLGRAGNTIYF
TRBD1	-	TRBV24-1	TRBJ1-2	TGTGCCACCAGTGATTCGCACAGGGGATACGGCTACACCTTC	CATSDSHRGYGYTF
-	few	TRBV7-2	TRBJ1-2	TGTGCCAGCAGCTTAGGCCCGGGGAGGACGGACAATTCTAACTATGGCTACACCTTC	CASSLGPGRTDNSNYGYTF
-	-	TRBV2	TRBJ2-2	TGTGCCAGCACTAAAGAACTAAGCGAGAACACCGGGGAGCTGTTTTTT	CASTKELSENTGELFF
TRBD2	-	TRBV7-6	TRBJ2-3	TGTGCCAGCAGCTCCGGGACTAGCGGGAGGGCCGATACGCAGTATTTT	CASSSGTSGRADTQYF